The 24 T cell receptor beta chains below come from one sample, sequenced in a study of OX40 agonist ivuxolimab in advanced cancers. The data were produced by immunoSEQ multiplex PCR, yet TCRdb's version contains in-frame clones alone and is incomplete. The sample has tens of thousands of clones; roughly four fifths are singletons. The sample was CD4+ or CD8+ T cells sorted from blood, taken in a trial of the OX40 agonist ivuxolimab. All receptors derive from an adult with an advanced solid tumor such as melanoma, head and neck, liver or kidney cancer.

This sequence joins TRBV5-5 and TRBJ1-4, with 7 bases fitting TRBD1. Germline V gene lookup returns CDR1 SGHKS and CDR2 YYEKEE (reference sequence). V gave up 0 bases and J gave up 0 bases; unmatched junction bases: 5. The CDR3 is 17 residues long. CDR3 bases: TGTGCCAGCAGCTTGGCAGGGGGATTTGCAACTAATGAAAAACTGTTTTTT. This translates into CASSLAGGFATNEKLFF.

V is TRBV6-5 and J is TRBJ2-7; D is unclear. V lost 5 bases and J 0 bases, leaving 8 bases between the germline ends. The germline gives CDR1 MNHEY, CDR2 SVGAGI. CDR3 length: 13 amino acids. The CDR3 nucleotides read TGTGCCAGCAGTCCCATTTACTCCTACGAGCAGTACTTC. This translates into CASSPIYSYEQYF.

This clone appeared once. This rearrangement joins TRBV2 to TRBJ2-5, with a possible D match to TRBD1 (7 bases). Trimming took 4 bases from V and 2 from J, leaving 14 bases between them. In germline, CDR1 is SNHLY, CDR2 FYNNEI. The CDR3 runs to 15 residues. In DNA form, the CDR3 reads TGTGCCAGCAGTGTTCAGGGGGGCACACAAGAGACCCAGTACTTC. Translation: CASSVQGGTQETQYF.

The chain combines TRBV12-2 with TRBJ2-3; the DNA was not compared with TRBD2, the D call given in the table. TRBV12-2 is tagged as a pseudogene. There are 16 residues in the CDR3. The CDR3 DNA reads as TGTGCAAGTCGCGAGAACCGGGACTCAAACACAGATACGCAGTATTTT. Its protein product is CASRENRDSNTDTQYF.

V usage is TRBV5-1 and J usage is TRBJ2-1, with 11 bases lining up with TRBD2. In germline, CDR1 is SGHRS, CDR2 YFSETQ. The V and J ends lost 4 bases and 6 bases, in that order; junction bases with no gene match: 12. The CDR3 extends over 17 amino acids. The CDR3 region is CASSSSGGAGRLNEQFF. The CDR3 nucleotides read TGCGCCAGCAGCAGTAGCGGGGGGGCCGGTCGTCTCAATGAGCAGTTCTTC.

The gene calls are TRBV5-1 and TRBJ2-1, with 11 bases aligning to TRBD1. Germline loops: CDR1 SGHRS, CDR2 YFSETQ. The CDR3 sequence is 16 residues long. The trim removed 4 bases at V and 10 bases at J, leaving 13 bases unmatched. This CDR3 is CASSAISGTGGVEQFF. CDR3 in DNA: TGCGCCAGCAGCGCCATTTCCGGGACAGGGGGAGTGGAGCAGTTCTTC.

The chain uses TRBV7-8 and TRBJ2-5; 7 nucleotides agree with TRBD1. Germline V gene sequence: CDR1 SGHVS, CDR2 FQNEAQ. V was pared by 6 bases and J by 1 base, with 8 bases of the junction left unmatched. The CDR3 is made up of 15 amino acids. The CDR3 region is CASRKGAGPQETQYF. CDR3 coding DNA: TGTGCCAGCAGGAAGGGGGCAGGGCCCCAAGAGACCCAGTACTTC.

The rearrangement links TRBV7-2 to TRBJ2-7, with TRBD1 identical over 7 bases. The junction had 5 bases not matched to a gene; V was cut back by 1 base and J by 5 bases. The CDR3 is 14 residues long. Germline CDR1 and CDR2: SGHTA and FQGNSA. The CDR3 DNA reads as TGTGCCAGCAGCTTAGACGGGACAGCTCACGAGCAGTACTTC. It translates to CASSLDGTAHEQYF.

The CDR3 DNA is TGTGCCAGCAGCACGGTACCACAGGGGTCCTATAATTCACCCCTCCACTTT. This gives the protein CASSTVPQGSYNSPLHF. The chain joins TRBV7-2 to TRBJ1-6; 7 nucleotides align to TRBD1. V was clipped by 5 bases and J by 1 base; unmatched bases: 8. In germline, CDR1 is SGHTA, CDR2 FQGNSA. This CDR3 region has 17 residues. Full variable domain (outside the CDR3, taken from reference TRBV7-2 and TRBJ1-6): GAGVSQSPSNKVTEKGKDVELRCDPISGHTALYWYRQSLGQGLEFLIYFQGNSAPDKSGLPSDRFSAERTGGSVSTLTIQRTQQEDSAVYLCASSTVPQGSYNSPLHFGNGTRLTVT.

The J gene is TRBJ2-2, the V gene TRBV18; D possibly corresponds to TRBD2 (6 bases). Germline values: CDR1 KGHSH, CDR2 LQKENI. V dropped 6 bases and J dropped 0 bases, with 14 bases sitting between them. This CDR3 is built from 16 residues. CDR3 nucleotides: TGTGCCAGCTCCCCATTCACGGGGGCGAACACCGGGGAGCTGTTTTTT. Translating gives CASSPFTGANTGELFF.

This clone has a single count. DNA of the CDR3: TGTGCCAGCAGGTTGGGGTCAGATACGCAGTATTTT. This codes for CASRLGSDTQYF. This sequence joins TRBV2 and TRBJ2-3; D gene unclear. Germline CDR1 SNHLY, CDR2 FYNNEI. V lost 6 bases and J 4 bases, leaving 8 bases between the germline ends. The CDR3 is 12 residues long.

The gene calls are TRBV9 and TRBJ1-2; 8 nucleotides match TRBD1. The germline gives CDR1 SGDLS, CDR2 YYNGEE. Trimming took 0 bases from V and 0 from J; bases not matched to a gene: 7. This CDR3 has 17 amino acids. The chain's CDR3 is CASSVEDRVETNYGYTF. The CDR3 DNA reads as TGTGCCAGCAGCGTAGAGGACAGGGTCGAGACTAACTATGGCTACACCTTC.

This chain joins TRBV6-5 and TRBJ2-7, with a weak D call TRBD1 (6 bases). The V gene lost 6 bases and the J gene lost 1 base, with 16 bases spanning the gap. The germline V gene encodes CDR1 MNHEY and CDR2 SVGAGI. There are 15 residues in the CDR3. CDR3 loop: CASSPDTGFSYEQYF. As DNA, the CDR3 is TGTGCCAGCAGCCCCGATACAGGGTTTTCCTACGAGCAGTACTTC.

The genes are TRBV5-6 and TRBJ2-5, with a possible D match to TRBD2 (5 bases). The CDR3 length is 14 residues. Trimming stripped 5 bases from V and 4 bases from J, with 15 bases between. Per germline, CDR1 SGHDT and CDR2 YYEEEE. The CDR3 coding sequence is TGTGCCAGCAGTGGAGGATACCTTATAGAGACCCAGTACTTC. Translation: CASSGGYLIETQYF.

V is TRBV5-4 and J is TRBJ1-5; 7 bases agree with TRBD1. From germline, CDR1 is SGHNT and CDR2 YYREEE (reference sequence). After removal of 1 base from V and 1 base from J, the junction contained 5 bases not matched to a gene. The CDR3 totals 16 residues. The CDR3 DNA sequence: TGTGCCAGCAGCTTGCGAGGGGGCGAAAGCAATCAGCCCCAGCATTTT. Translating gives CASSLRGGESNQPQHF.

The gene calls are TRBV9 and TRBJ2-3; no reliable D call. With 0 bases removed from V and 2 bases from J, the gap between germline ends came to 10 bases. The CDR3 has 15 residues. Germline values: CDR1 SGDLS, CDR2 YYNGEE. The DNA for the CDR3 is TGTGCCAGCAGCGTAGAGGGATGGCACACAGATACGCAGTATTTT. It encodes CASSVEGWHTDTQYF.

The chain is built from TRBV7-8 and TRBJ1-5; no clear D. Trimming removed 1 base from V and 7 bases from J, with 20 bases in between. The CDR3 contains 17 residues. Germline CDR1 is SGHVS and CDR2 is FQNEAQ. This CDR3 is CASSLVTGVGPRQPQHF. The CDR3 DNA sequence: TGTGCCAGCAGCTTAGTTACTGGGGTCGGTCCCAGACAGCCCCAGCATTTT. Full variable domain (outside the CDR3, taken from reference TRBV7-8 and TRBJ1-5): GAGVSQSPRYKVAKRGQDVALRCDPISGHVSLFWYQQALGQGPEFLTYFQNEAQLDKSGLPSDRFFAERPEGSVSTLKIQRTQQEDSAVYLCASSLVTGVGPRQPQHFGDGTRLSIL.

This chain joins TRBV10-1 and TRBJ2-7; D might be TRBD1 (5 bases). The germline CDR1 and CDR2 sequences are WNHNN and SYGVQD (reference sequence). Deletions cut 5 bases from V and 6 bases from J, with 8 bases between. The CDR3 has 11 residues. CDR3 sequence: CASSSGFEQYF. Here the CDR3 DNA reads TGCGCCAGCAGTTCAGGGTTCGAGCAGTACTTC.

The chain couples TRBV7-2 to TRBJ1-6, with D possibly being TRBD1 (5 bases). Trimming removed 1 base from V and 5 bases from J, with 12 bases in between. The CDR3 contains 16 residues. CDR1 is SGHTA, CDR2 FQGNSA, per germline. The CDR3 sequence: CASSLDLAGHNSPLHF. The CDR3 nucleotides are TGTGCCAGCAGCTTAGATCTCGCAGGGCATAATTCACCCCTCCACTTT.

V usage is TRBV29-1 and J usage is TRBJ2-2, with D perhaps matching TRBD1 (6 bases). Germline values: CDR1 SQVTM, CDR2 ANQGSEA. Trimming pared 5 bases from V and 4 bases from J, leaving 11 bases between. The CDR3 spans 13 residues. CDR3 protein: CSVSTGGTGELFF. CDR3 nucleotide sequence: TGCAGCGTTTCGACAGGAGGCACCGGGGAGCTGTTTTTT.

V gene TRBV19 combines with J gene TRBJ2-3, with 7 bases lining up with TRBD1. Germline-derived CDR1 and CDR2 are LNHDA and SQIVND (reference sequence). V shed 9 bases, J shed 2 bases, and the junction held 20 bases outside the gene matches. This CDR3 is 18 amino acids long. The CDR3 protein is CASTSRDRTFGVTDTQYF. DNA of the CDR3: TGTGCCAGCACCAGCCGGGACAGAACGTTCGGGGTCACAGATACGCAGTATTTT.

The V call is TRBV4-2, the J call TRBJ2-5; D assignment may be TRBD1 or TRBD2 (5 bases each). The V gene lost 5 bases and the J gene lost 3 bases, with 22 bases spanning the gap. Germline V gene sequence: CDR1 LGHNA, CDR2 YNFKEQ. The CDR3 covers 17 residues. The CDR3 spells CASSERGGLGPEETQYF. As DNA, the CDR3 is TGTGCCAGCAGCGAAAGGGGCGGGTTGGGCCCGGAAGAGACCCAGTACTTC.

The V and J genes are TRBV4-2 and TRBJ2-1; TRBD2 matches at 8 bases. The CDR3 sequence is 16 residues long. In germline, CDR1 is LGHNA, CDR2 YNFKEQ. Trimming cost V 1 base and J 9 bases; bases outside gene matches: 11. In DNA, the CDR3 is TGTGCCAGCAGCCAAGTGGTCGGGGGGGGTCTCGTTGAGCAGTTCTTC. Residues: CASSQVVGGGLVEQFF.

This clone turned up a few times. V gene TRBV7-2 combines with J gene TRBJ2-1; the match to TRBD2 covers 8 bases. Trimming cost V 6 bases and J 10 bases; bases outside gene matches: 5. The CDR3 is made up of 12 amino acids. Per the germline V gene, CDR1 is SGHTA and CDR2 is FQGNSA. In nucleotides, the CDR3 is TGTGCCAGCAGTTGGGGGACTAGAGAGCAGTTCTTC. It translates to CASSWGTREQFF.